A selection of T cell receptor beta chains follows, all from one sample in a study of neurological immune-mediated disorders. TCRdb reanalysed the 5' RACE reads using MiXCR and keeps one entry per CDR3 protein. The repertoire holds 55,000 to 70,000 distinct CDR3 sequences, with approximately 10% as singletons. The sequenced material came from PBMCs. The receptors come from a man aged 55 to 70 in good health. The CDR3 runs from the conserved cysteine through the conserved F or W. Each record gives: clone size, D gene, V gene, J gene, CDR3 protein, CDR3 DNA. The D gene is left open where the match is weak. Where a row states a size, it is once, few, many or the class of an expanded clone; other rows omit it.

clone size: once; D gene: .; V gene: TRBV20-1; J gene: TRBJ1-2; CDR3 protein: CRASLWGDGYTF; CDR3 DNA: TGCAGAGCTAGTTTGTGGGGCGATGGCTACACCTTC
clone size: many; D gene: .; V gene: TRBV5-5; J gene: TRBJ2-3; CDR3 protein: CASSLEPGRSTDTQYF; CDR3 DNA: TGTGCCAGCAGCTTGGAACCGGGGCGGAGTACAGATACGCAGTATTTT
clone size: many; D gene: .; V gene: TRBV12-3/TRBV12-4; J gene: TRBJ1-2; CDR3 protein: CASSATAGIGYTF; CDR3 DNA: TGTGCCAGCAGCGCCACCGCCGGGATTGGCTACACCTTC
clone size: many; D gene: .; V gene: TRBV7-8; J gene: TRBJ2-2; CDR3 protein: CASSLLGYRGGELFF; CDR3 DNA: TGTGCCAGCAGCTTACTGGGGTACCGCGGCGGGGAGCTGTTTTTT
clone size: many; D gene: .; V gene: TRBV7-2; J gene: TRBJ2-6; CDR3 protein: CASLTPPSGANVLTF; CDR3 DNA: TGTGCCAGCCTCACCCCCCCCTCTGGGGCCAACGTCCTGACTTTC
clone size: many; D gene: TRBD1; V gene: TRBV9; J gene: TRBJ1-2; CDR3 protein: CASSAYLGTDTNYGYTF; CDR3 DNA: TGTGCCAGCAGCGCCTATTTAGGGACAGACACCAACTATGGCTACACCTTC
clone size: many; D gene: .; V gene: TRBV12-3/TRBV12-4; J gene: TRBJ1-4; CDR3 protein: CASTTSGGGGVEKLFF; CDR3 DNA: TGTGCCAGCACCACGTCGGGCGGAGGGGGGGTTGAAAAACTGTTTTTT
clone size: many; D gene: .; V gene: TRBV20-1; J gene: TRBJ1-1; CDR3 protein: CSASNTPNTEAFF; CDR3 DNA: TGCAGTGCTTCTAATACACCGAACACTGAAGCTTTCTTT
clone size: many; D gene: TRBD1; V gene: TRBV12-3/TRBV12-4; J gene: TRBJ1-1; CDR3 protein: CASSGGQGSFMNTEAFF; CDR3 DNA: TGTGCCAGCAGTGGGGGACAGGGGTCCTTCATGAACACTGAAGCTTTCTTT
clone size: many; D gene: .; V gene: TRBV29-1; J gene: TRBJ2-2; CDR3 protein: CSSQGLTGELFF; CDR3 DNA: TGCAGTAGTCAGGGTCTGACCGGGGAGCTGTTTTTT
clone size: few; D gene: TRBD1; V gene: TRBV6-6; J gene: TRBJ1-1; CDR3 protein: CATQGGNTEAFF; CDR3 DNA: TGTGCCACGCAGGGGGGGAACACTGAAGCTTTCTTT
clone size: many; D gene: .; V gene: TRBV20-1; J gene: TRBJ2-7; CDR3 protein: CSARDFRRGFYEQYF; CDR3 DNA: TGCAGTGCTAGAGATTTCCGGAGAGGCTTCTACGAGCAGTACTTC
clone size: many; D gene: TRBD1; V gene: TRBV20-1; J gene: TRBJ2-2; CDR3 protein: CSASWTGDEGYTGELFF; CDR3 DNA: TGCAGTGCCAGTTGGACAGGGGATGAGGGATACACCGGGGAGCTGTTTTTT
clone size: many; D gene: TRBD2; V gene: TRBV5-1; J gene: TRBJ2-3; CDR3 protein: CASSLSASGQRDTQYF; CDR3 DNA: TGCGCCAGCAGCCTATCTGCTAGCGGGCAGAGAGATACGCAGTATTTT
clone size: many; D gene: .; V gene: TRBV5-1; J gene: TRBJ1-4; CDR3 protein: CASSLGGATNEKLFF; CDR3 DNA: TGCGCCAGCAGCCTCGGAGGGGCAACTAATGAAAAACTGTTTTTT
clone size: few; D gene: .; V gene: TRBV7-2; J gene: TRBJ1-6; CDR3 protein: CASSQNSSPLHF; CDR3 DNA: TGTGCCAGCAGTCAAAATAGTTCACCCCTCCACTTT
clone size: many; D gene: TRBD1; V gene: TRBV20-1; J gene: TRBJ1-4; CDR3 protein: CSAGTAPNEKLFF; CDR3 DNA: TGCAGTGCTGGGACAGCCCCTAATGAAAAACTGTTTTTT
clone size: many; D gene: TRBD1; V gene: TRBV6-2/TRBV6-3; J gene: TRBJ2-5; CDR3 protein: CASRKTGDETQYF; CDR3 DNA: TGTGCCAGCAGAAAGACAGGGGATGAGACCCAGTACTTC
clone size: many; D gene: .; V gene: TRBV7-2; J gene: TRBJ1-4; CDR3 protein: CASSSGGEKLFF; CDR3 DNA: TGTGCCAGCAGCTCGGGGGGCGAAAAACTGTTTTTT
clone size: many; D gene: TRBD1; V gene: TRBV20-1; J gene: TRBJ1-3; CDR3 protein: CSARKGQGMHLTGNTIYF; CDR3 DNA: TGCAGTGCTAGAAAGGGACAGGGCATGCATTTAACTGGAAACACCATATATTTT
clone size: .; D gene: .; V gene: TRBV4-3; J gene: TRBJ1-1; CDR3 protein: CASSQEGGLEAFF; CDR3 DNA: TGCGCCAGCAGCCAAGAAGGGGGTCTTGAAGCTTTCTTT
clone size: many; D gene: TRBD1; V gene: TRBV9; J gene: TRBJ2-7; CDR3 protein: CASSAGTGDYYEQYF; CDR3 DNA: TGTGCCAGCAGCGCCGGGACAGGGGATTACTACGAGCAGTACTTC